The 3 T cell receptor beta chains presented below share a single source sample, sequenced in a study of blood T cell repertoires in COVID-19. Profiling relied on immunoSEQ multiplex PCR, and the TCRdb table lists in-frame clones only, not all of them. The sample lists a few hundred thousand clones, more than 70% seen once, with approximately 1.3% in the top ten. The sample was PBMCs or T cells enriched from blood (not recorded which). The receptors stem from a young man who had recovered from COVID-19.

V usage is TRBV6-5 and J usage is TRBJ1-5; D may be TRBD1 (6 bases). V lost 6 bases to trimming and J lost 0 bases, with 12 bases between them. The length of the CDR3 is 15 residues. Germline V lookup: CDR1 MNHEY, CDR2 SVGAGI. DNA for the CDR3: TGTGCCAGCAGGGGGACATCCTTTAGCAATCAGCCCCAGCATTTT. Encoded protein: CASRGTSFSNQPQHF.

The sample holds one count of this clone. V usage is TRBV29-1 and J usage is TRBJ2-4, with 7 nucleotides matching TRBD1. CDR3 size: 15 residues. Germline V gene lookup returns CDR1 SQVTM and CDR2 ANQGSEA. The ends lost 5 bases at V and 7 bases at J; junction bases unmatched: 14. The CDR3 nucleotides are TGCAGCGTTACCGGGACAGAGTTCTTGGGGAACATTCAGTACTTC. Translated, it gives CSVTGTEFLGNIQYF.

This chain joins TRBV6-5 and TRBJ2-7; 12 nucleotides agree with TRBD2. The V gene end was trimmed by 11 bases and the J gene end by 4 bases; junction bases not matched to a gene: 6. The CDR3 consists of 13 residues. Germline CDR1 and CDR2: MNHEY and SVGAGI. The CDR3 reads CAGRTSGEYEQYF. CDR3 bases: TGTGCCGGTAGGACTAGCGGGGAGTACGAGCAGTACTTC.